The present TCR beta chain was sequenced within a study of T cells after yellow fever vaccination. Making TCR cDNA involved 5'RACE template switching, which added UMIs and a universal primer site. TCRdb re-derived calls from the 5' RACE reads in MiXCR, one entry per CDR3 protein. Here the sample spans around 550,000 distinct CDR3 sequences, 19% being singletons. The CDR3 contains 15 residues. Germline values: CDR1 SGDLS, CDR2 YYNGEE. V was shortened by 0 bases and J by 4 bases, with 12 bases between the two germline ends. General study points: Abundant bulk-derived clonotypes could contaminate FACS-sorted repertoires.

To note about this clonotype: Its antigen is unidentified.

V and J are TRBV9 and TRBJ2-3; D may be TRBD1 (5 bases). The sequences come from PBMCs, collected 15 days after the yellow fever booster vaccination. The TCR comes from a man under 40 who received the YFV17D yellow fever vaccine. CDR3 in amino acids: CASSVAVGDPDTQYF. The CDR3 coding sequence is TGTGCCAGCAGCGTAGCGGTAGGGGATCCAGATACGCAGTATTTT.